This TCR beta chain was identified during a study of shared clonotypes between healthy human individuals (TCRdb year 2020). Study-level background: The cohort comprised a couple of women and three men aged 18 to 49 years. Per donor, three plates each were used for CD4 naive and CD4 memory, two for CD8 naive, and one for CD8 memory. The study deeply sequenced blood TCR repertoires of five healthy adults to estimate repertoire size and the extent of clonotype sharing between individuals. To increase sequencing depth and limit assay-specific biases, TCR repertoire library preparation and sequencing were carried out by different laboratories using diverse techniques. Per donor, leukapheresis produced somewhere between about 0.94 and 9 billion PBMCs.

The CDR3 measures 16 amino acids from cysteine to phenylalanine. Just CDR3 DNA is preserved here, 48 bases in frame from base 1. The V and J ends are trimmed by 5 bases and 1 base, leaving 15 bases between them. In the germline V gene (reference sequence), CDR1 corresponds to MNHNY and CDR2 to SVGAGI. This clone came up once. This receptor's antigen is unknown. Per-nucleotide qualities are absent, and no much larger clonotype sits a single base away. Healthy HIV-negative adults with no recently reported acute infections or vaccinations were included as donors. All donors were Caucasian adults living in Nashville, Tennessee, USA. CD4+ T cells were enriched through magnetic negative selection, after which naive cells were positively selected on CD45RA and the remaining negative fraction served as the memory subset. Blood was obtained by leukapheresis, after which PBMCs were separated by Ficoll-Histopaque density gradient centrifugation and cryopreserved in liquid nitrogen vapor phase. Analytical flow cytometry was used to check the purity and quantity of each magnetically sorted T cell population. Genomic DNA was isolated from each sorted fraction and quantified by UV absorbance on a Nanodrop 2000c.

Overall results and qualifications from the work: Sampling was restricted to blood, and TCR repertoires in tissues likely differ from the TCR repertoires found in blood. About 5% of naive CD4, around 3.5% of naive CD8, about 2.5% of memory CD4, and about 0.4% of memory CD8 clonotypes were shared across several donors. Even with the large sequencing depth, rarefaction of the sorted-subset datasets indicated that sequencing was incomplete. Compared with non-shared clonotypes, the clonotypes found in all four sorted-subset donors had higher generation probabilities. Based on pairwise subsampling, the degree of clonotype sharing among donors was expected to be affected by sequencing depth. The small number of donors limited the genetic and exposure-history diversity represented. Estimated clonotype richness was generally larger for naive than for memory subsets.

Using the deep immunoSEQ assay, TCR CDR3 regions were amplified from genomic DNA by multiplex PCR. Extracted genomic DNA from each cell subset was distributed evenly across all wells of several immunoSEQ 96-well plates, and each plate was treated as a replicate. Each replicate PCR for sorted subsets received about 200 ng genomic DNA, equal to some 32,000 T cell genomes. Purified libraries were measured with a Qubit 3.0 fluorometer, size-checked on a Bioanalyzer 2100, and measured again with the KAPA Library Quantification kit. Every immunoSEQ 96-well plate was sequenced on a separate single-read 150-cycle Illumina NextSeq 550 flow cell. Processing in the source paper ran as follows. Because the immunoSEQ output included only junctional sequences and no quality scores, the filtering could not be the same as the filtering used for full-length reads. Sequences were annotated with PyIR, a Python wrapper for IgBLAST v1.9, and V/J genes and CDR3 were assigned using IMGT germline references. Reads with weak V/J assignments (E-value above 1e-6), missing CDR3, stop codons, out-of-frame junctions, or ambiguous translated residues were removed. V3J clonotypes were defined as sequences sharing an identical inferred V gene, J gene, and CDR3 amino acid sequence. The percentage overlap between two repertoires was calculated by dividing the number of shared unique clonotypes by the size of the smaller repertoire. Three approaches were used to assess repertoire richness: RTK rarefaction, the Chao1 estimator, and Recon v2.1 estimates of unobserved clonotypes. For all TCRbeta clonotypes obtained by the gDNA method from a few donors, generation probabilities were computed with OLGA. TCRdb provides this immuneACCESS table in a form limited to in-frame rearrangements. Some clones are lacking; in checked studies, under half of them reflect an unresolved V gene, and why the rest are absent is not known. V and J calls plus clone size are reproduced from that table; the DNA served to infer D and trimming. The sample profile shows about 2.4 million clones; more than 90% of them were found once. Over 0.12% of the sample comes from the top ten.

This TCR was recovered from a man aged 18 to 29 in good health. Material: naive CD4+ T cells sorted from blood. The cell subset or site label, read with the paper, signifies: CD45RA+ positively selected. The sequence joins TRBV6-6 to TRBJ1-3; TRBD1 is possibly the D segment (5 matching bases). The DNA is TGTGCCAGCAGTCAAGGGACGGGCGGGTCTGGAAACACCATATATTTT. It specifies CASSQGTGGSGNTIYF.